This section outlines one T cell receptor beta chain sequence together with its context. This clone was counted between two and nine times. Its antigen has not been determined. Within one base of it there is no much larger clone, and no base qualities were kept. The immunoSEQ Assay, a bias-controlled multiplex PCR, was used to amplify TCRbeta CDR3 regions from genomic DNA. The study's processing was this. Nucleated cell counts per sample were estimated from amplification of reference gene primers within the assay. To quantify the absolute abundance of each unique TCRbeta CDR3 rearrangement, sequence reads were collapsed and filtered. Productive Simpson clonality was computed per sample as the square root of Simpson's diversity index over productive rearrangements. Entries here come from immuneACCESS through TCRdb and include only in-frame sequences with V and J called. Some clones fail to appear in such tables; in the studies checked, an unresolved V gene covers under half of the shortfall, and the cause of the remainder is unknown. V and J calls and clone size are copied from that table; D and trimming were computed from the DNA. This sample holds 150,000 to 200,000 clones; about 75% were observed only once. Jointly, the top ten make up about 25% of the sample.

The data are from a study of blood T cell repertoires in COVID-19 (dated by TCRdb to 2018 to 2021). In the study overall: Samples from collaborators originated in the United States, Italy and Spain and spanned both the acute and convalescent phases of COVID-19. The prospective study material was composed of cDNA or gDNA derived from T cells, B-cell-depleted T cells, or PBMCs. Deeply sampled blood TCRbeta repertoires from subjects exposed to, actively infected with, or recovered from COVID-19 were included in the dataset. The repertoires were made available in a free public database intended to serve as a resource for research on the immune response to SARS-CoV-2. The samples were drawn from the first 160 participants of the ongoing ImmuneRACE study and from some 1,300 subjects provided by 6 global collaborators. The sample metadata nearly always contained a de-identified subject ID, COVID-19 status, age in years and sex. Where HLA class I and class II types were available, the types were taken from metadata supplied by the sample provider, not from assay-based typing.

Each collaborating institution followed its own protocols to collect whole blood in K2EDTA tubes. For TCRbeta analysis, collaborators shipped samples as frozen whole blood, isolated PBMCs, or DNA extracted from either of those sample types. The CDR3 runs 13 amino acids, cysteine and phenylalanine included. This entry keeps only the CDR3 DNA: 39 bases, framed from base 1. The V end loses 8 bases and the J end loses 10 bases, and a stretch of 20 bases separates them. The full study reports these points: Clinical and demographic metadata were provided uncurated, with the amount varying by source and participant.

The sequence was obtained from a woman aged 70-85 years with acute or convalescent COVID-19. The rearrangement joined TRBV12-3 or TRBV12-4 to TRBJ1-1; TRBD1 could be the D gene, as 5 bases match. Source material: peripheral blood. The CDR3 region has the sequence CASGPGVGVRAFF. The DNA reads as follows: TGTGCCAGCGGCCCGGGTGTAGGGGTTAGAGCTTTCTTT.